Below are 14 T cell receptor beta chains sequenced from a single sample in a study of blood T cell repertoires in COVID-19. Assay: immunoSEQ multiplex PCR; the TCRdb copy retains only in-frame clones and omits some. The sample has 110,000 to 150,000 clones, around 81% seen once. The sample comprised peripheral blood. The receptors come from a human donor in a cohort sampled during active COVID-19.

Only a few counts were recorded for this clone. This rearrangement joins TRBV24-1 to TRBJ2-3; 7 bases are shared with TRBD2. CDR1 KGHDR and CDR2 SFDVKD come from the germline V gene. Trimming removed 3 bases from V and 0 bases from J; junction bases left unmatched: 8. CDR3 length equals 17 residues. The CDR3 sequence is CATSDKTPGRSTDTQYF. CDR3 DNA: TGTGCCACCAGTGATAAGACTCCCGGGAGGAGCACAGATACGCAGTATTTT.

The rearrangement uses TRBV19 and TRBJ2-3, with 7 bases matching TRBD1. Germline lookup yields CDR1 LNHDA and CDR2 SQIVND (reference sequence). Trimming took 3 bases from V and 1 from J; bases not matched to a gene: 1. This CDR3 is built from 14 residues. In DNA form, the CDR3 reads TGTGCCAGTAGTATCGGACAGGGCACAGATACGCAGTATTTT. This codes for CASSIGQGTDTQYF.

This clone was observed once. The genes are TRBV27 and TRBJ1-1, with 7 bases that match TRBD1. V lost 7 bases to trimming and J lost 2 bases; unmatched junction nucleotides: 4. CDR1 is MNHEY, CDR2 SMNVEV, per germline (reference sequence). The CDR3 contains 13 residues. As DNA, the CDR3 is TGTGCCAGCAACAACAGGGGAAACACTGAAGCTTTCTTT. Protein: CASNNRGNTEAFF.

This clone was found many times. The CDR3 is CASSDLLRGHPYEQYF. The CDR3 DNA sequence: TGTGCCAGCAGTGACCTTTTGAGAGGACACCCCTACGAGCAGTACTTC. V and J are TRBV25-1 and TRBJ2-7; maybe TRBD1 (5 bases). Germline CDR1 reads MGHDK; CDR2 reads SYGVNS. Trimming shortened V by 3 bases and J by 2 bases, and 17 bases separated the two germline ends. This CDR3 is built from 16 residues.

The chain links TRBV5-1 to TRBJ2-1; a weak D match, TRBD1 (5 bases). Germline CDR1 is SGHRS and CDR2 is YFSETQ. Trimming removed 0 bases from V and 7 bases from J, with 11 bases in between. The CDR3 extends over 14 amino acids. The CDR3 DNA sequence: TGCGCCAGCAGCTTGGAGGGGCGTGCTAATGAGCAGTTCTTC. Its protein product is CASSLEGRANEQFF.

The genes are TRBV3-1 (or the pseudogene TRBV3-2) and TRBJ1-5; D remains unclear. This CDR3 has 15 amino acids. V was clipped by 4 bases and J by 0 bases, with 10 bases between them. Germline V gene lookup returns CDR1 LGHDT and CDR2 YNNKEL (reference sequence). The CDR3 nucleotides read TGTGCCAGCAGCCGAGGGCTAAATAGCAATCAGCCCCAGCATTTT. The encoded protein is CASSRGLNSNQPQHF.

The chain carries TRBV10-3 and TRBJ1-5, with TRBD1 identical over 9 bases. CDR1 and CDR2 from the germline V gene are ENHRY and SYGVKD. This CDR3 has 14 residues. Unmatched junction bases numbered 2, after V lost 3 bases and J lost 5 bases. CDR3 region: CAISDRTGDQPQHF. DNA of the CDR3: TGTGCCATCAGTGACCGGACAGGGGATCAGCCCCAGCATTTT.

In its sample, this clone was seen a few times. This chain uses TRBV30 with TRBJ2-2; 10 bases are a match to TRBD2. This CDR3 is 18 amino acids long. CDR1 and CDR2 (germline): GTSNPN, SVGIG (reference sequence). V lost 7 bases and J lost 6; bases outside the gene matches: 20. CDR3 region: CALRTSGDPRWMSGELFF. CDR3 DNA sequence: TGTGCCTTACGGACTAGCGGAGACCCCAGGTGGATGTCCGGGGAGCTGTTTTTT.

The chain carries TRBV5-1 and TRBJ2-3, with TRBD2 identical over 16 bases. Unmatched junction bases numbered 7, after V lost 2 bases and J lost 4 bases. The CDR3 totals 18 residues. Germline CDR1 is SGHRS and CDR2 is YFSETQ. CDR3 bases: TGCGCCAGCAGCTTACAGGGACTAGCGGGAGGGCCAGCAGATACGCAGTATTTT. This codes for CASSLQGLAGGPADTQYF.

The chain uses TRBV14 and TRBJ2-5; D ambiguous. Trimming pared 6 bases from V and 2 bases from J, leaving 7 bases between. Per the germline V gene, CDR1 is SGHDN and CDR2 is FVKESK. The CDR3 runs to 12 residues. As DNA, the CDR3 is TGTGCCAGCAGTAGAGGACAAGAGACCCAGTACTTC. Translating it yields CASSRGQETQYF.

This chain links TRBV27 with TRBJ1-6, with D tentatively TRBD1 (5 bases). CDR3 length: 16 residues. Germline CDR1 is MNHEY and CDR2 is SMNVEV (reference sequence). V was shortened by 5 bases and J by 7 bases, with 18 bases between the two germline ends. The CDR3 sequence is CASSPFGRGDNSPLHF. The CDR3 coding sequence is TGTGCCAGCAGTCCCTTCGGGAGGGGAGACAATTCACCCCTCCACTTT.

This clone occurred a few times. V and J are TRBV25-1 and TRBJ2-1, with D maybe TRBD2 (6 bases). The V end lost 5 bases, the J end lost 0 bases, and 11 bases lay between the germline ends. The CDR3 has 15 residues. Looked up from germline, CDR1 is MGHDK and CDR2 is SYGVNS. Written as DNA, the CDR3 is TGTGCCAGCAGTCGGATGGGGGGCTCCTACAATGAGCAGTTCTTC. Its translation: CASSRMGGSYNEQFF.

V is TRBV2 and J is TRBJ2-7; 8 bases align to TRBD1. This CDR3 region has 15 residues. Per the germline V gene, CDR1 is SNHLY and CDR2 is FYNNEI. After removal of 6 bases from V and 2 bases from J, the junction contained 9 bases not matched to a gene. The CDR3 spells CASRRSRQGTYEQYF. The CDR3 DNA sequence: TGTGCCAGCAGGAGGTCGCGACAGGGGACCTACGAGCAGTACTTC.

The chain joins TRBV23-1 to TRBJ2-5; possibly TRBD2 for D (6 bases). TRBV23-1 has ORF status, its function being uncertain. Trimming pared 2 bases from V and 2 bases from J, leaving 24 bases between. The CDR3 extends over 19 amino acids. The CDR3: CASSQPRRGHPGLQETQYF. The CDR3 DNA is TGCGCCAGCAGTCAACCACGAAGAGGTCATCCGGGACTTCAAGAGACCCAGTACTTC.